These 17 T cell receptor beta chains were sequenced from one sample in a study of T cell responses to AZD1222 COVID-19 vaccine. Here immunoSEQ multiplex PCR was the method, and the copy in TCRdb shows in-frame clones only, minus some. The sample includes roughly 150,000 clones, roughly nine tenths of them seen just once. Here the sequenced sample was peripheral blood, taken 28 days after the second AZD1222 dose. The origin of the receptors is an adult who received the AZD1222 COVID-19 vaccine.

The chain has TRBV10-3 and TRBJ2-2; D gene ambiguous. V was cut by 3 bases and J by 1 base, with 6 bases left in between. This CDR3 contains 14 residues. Per germline, CDR1 ENHRY and CDR2 SYGVKD. The CDR3 coding sequence is TGTGCCATCAGTGACTTAGAGAACACCGGGGAGCTGTTTTTT. Protein sequence: CAISDLENTGELFF.

The chain links TRBV5-4 to TRBJ2-7; a possible D gene is TRBD1 (6 bases). The CDR3 is 13 residues long. Trimming stripped 2 bases from V and 1 base from J, with 7 bases between. Germline lookup yields CDR1 SGHNT and CDR2 YYREEE (reference sequence). The CDR3: CASSFDRSYEQYF. CDR3 bases: TGTGCCAGCAGCTTCGACAGGTCCTACGAGCAGTACTTC.

The chain couples TRBV5-6 to TRBJ2-2; D might be TRBD2 (5 bases). The ends were cut back, 0 bases at V and 4 bases at J, with 13 bases in the middle. The CDR3 is 16 residues long. The V gene's germline CDR1 is SGHDT and CDR2 YYEEEE. CDR3 residues: CASSLAASRSTGELFF. CDR3 sequence (DNA): TGTGCCAGCAGCTTGGCGGCTAGCAGATCCACCGGGGAGCTGTTTTTT. Variable domain in full (rest from reference TRBV5-6 and TRBJ2-2): DAGVTQSPTHLIKTRGQQVTLRCSPKSGHDTVSWYQQALGQGPQFIFQYYEEEERQRGNFPDRFSGHQFPNYSSELNVNALLLGDSALYLCASSLAASRSTGELFFGEGSRLTVL.

This rearrangement joins TRBV7-9 to TRBJ2-2, with D possibly matching TRBD2 (6 bases). The CDR3 contains 14 residues. Trimming shortened V by 0 bases and J by 6 bases, and 8 bases separated the two germline ends. Germline values: CDR1 SEHNR, CDR2 FQNEAQ (reference sequence). The CDR3 DNA follows: TGTGCCAGCAGCTTAGCTACTAGCTCCGGGGAGCTGTTTTTT. This codes for CASSLATSSGELFF.

The J gene is TRBJ1-2, the V gene TRBV24-1; 8 nucleotides align to TRBD1. V lost 4 bases and J lost 7; bases outside the gene matches: 10. The germline V gene has CDR1 KGHDR and CDR2 SFDVKD. CDR3 length: 15 amino acids. The CDR3 region is CATSDPGQGTSGYTF. In nucleotides, the CDR3 is TGTGCCACCAGTGACCCCGGACAGGGAACGAGTGGCTACACCTTC.

This chain links TRBV7-3 with TRBJ2-2; 10 bases are a match to TRBD2. Germline CDR1 SGHTA, CDR2 FQGTGA. This CDR3 contains 14 residues. V trimming: 6 bases; J trimming: 6 bases; junction bases outside the gene matches: 4. DNA of the CDR3: TGTGCCAGCAGTTTTAGCGGGAGGCCCGGGGAGCTGTTTTTT. Translated, it gives CASSFSGRPGELFF.

This clone has a handful of counts. The chain couples TRBV7-8 to TRBJ1-2; no firm D call. Trimming removed 5 bases at V and 0 bases at J, with 13 bases between. The CDR3 extends over 15 amino acids. CDR1 is SGHVS and CDR2 is FQNEAQ in the germline V gene. DNA of the CDR3: TGTGCCAGCAGCCTAGTGGCCAGCTCTAACTATGGCTACACCTTC. Translated, it gives CASSLVASSNYGYTF.

V is TRBV7-2 and J is TRBJ2-7; TRBD1 matches at 8 bases. The CDR3 length is 15 residues. Germline loops: CDR1 SGHTA, CDR2 FQGNSA. With 5 bases clipped from V and 4 bases from J, the junction kept 10 bases outside the gene matches. The CDR3: CASSRTSTGVYEQYF. Written as DNA, the CDR3 is TGTGCCAGCAGCCGGACCTCGACAGGGGTTTACGAGCAGTACTTC. Looking up the rest from reference TRBV7-2 and TRBJ2-7 gives the full variable domain: GAGVSQSPSNKVTEKGKDVELRCDPISGHTALYWYRQSLGQGLEFLIYFQGNSAPDKSGLPSDRFSAERTGGSVSTLTIQRTQQEDSAVYLCASSRTSTGVYEQYFGPGTRLTVT.

The V call is TRBV2, the J call TRBJ2-2; 12 nucleotides align to TRBD1. The V and J ends lost 6 bases and 0 bases, in that order; junction bases with no gene match: 2. Germline values: CDR1 SNHLY, CDR2 FYNNEI. The CDR3 totals 16 residues. For the CDR3, the DNA is TGTGCCAGCAGCCGGGACAGGGGGCCGAACACCGGGGAGCTGTTTTTT. It specifies CASSRDRGPNTGELFF.

The gene calls are TRBV27 and TRBJ1-1; D gene ambiguous. V was trimmed by 1 base and J by 3 bases, leaving 12 bases between them. CDR1 MNHEY and CDR2 SMNVEV come from the germline V gene (reference sequence). This CDR3 contains 15 residues. CDR3 sequence (DNA): TGTGCCAGCAGTTTATATCGGACGATCTACACTGAAGCTTTCTTT. It is translated as CASSLYRTIYTEAFF.

This chain links TRBV10-3 with TRBJ1-6; possible D gene TRBD1, 5 bases. Deletions cut 5 bases from V and 9 bases from J, with 11 bases between. Germline CDR1 ENHRY, CDR2 SYGVKD. The CDR3 is made up of 13 amino acids. This CDR3 is CAISSGFGSPLHF. The CDR3 region has the DNA TGTGCCATCAGTTCAGGGTTCGGTTCACCCCTCCACTTT.

The V gene is TRBV5-1, the J gene TRBJ1-1; D is undetermined. The V and J ends lost 3 bases and 4 bases respectively, with 19 bases between them. The germline CDR1 and CDR2 sequences are SGHRS and YFSETQ. The CDR3 is made up of 16 amino acids. The CDR3 is CASSSNAGRAGTEAFF. CDR3 nucleotides: TGCGCCAGCAGCTCGAACGCCGGGCGCGCGGGCACTGAAGCTTTCTTT.

The genes are TRBV15 and TRBJ2-7, with a possible D match to TRBD2 (5 bases). The CDR3 runs 15 residues. Per germline, CDR1 LNHNV and CDR2 YYDKDF (reference sequence). V was shortened by 1 base and J by 2 bases, with 12 bases between the two germline ends. The DNA of the CDR3 is TGTGCCACCAGCAGAGCCCCCAACGGGGCCTACGAGCAGTACTTC. It specifies CATSRAPNGAYEQYF.

This chain links TRBV28 with TRBJ1-4; D is uncertain. Trimming took off 5 bases at V and 2 bases at J, with 12 bases between the two ends. The CDR3 length is 15 residues. Germline V gene lookup returns CDR1 MDHEN and CDR2 SYDVKM. CDR3 region: CASSPLVGTNEKLFF. Here the CDR3 DNA reads TGTGCCAGCAGTCCCTTGGTAGGGACTAATGAAAAACTGTTTTTT.

The chain combines TRBV27 with TRBJ2-3; D gene ambiguous. Trimming removed 5 bases at V and 2 bases at J, with 14 bases between. Per the germline V gene, CDR1 is MNHEY and CDR2 is SMNVEV (reference sequence). The CDR3 covers 15 residues. As DNA, the CDR3 is TGTGCCAGCAGTCCCCGATTGACTTACACAGATACGCAGTATTTT. This sequence encodes CASSPRLTYTDTQYF.

This clone has just one count. The V gene is TRBV5-4, the J gene TRBJ1-4, with D perhaps matching TRBD1 (5 bases). CDR1 SGHNT and CDR2 YYREEE come from the germline V gene (reference sequence). This CDR3 has 15 residues. Trimming cost V 0 bases and J 3 bases, with 9 bases left between them. The CDR3 DNA follows: TGTGCCAGCAGCTTGGATCCCAGGGCTAATGAAAAACTGTTTTTT. It translates to CASSLDPRANEKLFF.

The rearrangement links TRBV29-1 to TRBJ1-1; 7 bases are a match to TRBD1. The J segment lost 7 bases and the V segment lost 7 bases, leaving 3 bases of the junction unmatched. The CDR3 is made up of 10 amino acids. Germline assignment: CDR1 SQVTM and CDR2 ANQGSEA. The DNA of the CDR3 is TGCAGCGGAGGGACAGATGAAGCTTTCTTT. This codes for CSGGTDEAFF.